The 32 T cell receptor beta chains reported below all come from one sample, sequenced in a study of T cell responses to AZD1222 COVID-19 vaccine (dated by TCRdb to about 2021). Receptor amplification or capture employed the immunoSEQ multiplex PCR assay. The table comes from immuneACCESS by way of TCRdb, which keeps in-frame sequences with V and J called. Part of the clones is missing from these tables; in studies checked, under half for an unresolved V gene and the rest for unknown reasons. Within this sample are fewer than 100,000 clones, with about 88% of them counted one time only. The ten largest clones take up 15% to 20% of the sample. Read against the paper, the sample's time point label means: baseline before first vaccination. The input for sequencing was peripheral blood, taken on day 0 of AZD1222 vaccination. Receptors were obtained from an adult in good health.

The chain has TRBV6-5 and TRBJ1-5; D gene unclear. The CDR3 totals 13 residues. The V and J ends lost 0 bases and 7 bases respectively, with 7 bases between them. Germline V gene sequence: CDR1 MNHEY, CDR2 SVGAGI. CDR3 residues: CASSYSENQPQHF. Written as DNA, the CDR3 is TGTGCCAGCAGTTACTCAGAAAACCAGCCCCAGCATTTT.

The J gene is TRBJ1-2, the V gene TRBV10-3, with D hard to call. V lost 2 bases and J lost 1, with 5 bases in between. Germline CDR1 and CDR2: ENHRY and SYGVKD. This CDR3 has 13 residues. As DNA, the CDR3 is TGTGCCATCAGTGAGGTGAATAACTATGGCTACACCTTC. Its protein product is CAISEVNNYGYTF.

This clone has a single count. The chain joins TRBV2 to TRBJ2-5; 7 bases align to TRBD2. The CDR3 extends over 11 amino acids. Germline CDR1 SNHLY, CDR2 FYNNEI. The trim removed 4 bases at V and 13 bases at J, leaving 6 bases unmatched. The chain's CDR3 is CASSAGGRGYF. CDR3 nucleotides: TGTGCCAGCAGTGCAGGCGGGAGAGGGTACTTC. Full variable domain (outside the CDR3, taken from reference TRBV2 and TRBJ2-5): EPEVTQTPSHQVTQMGQEVILRCVPISNHLYFYWYRQILGQKVEFLVSFYNNEISEKSEIFDDQFSVERPDGSNFTLKIRSTKLEDSAMYFCASSAGGRGYFGPGTRLLVL.

The chain combines TRBV10-3 with TRBJ1-1; 8 bases agree with TRBD1. Germline V gene sequence: CDR1 ENHRY, CDR2 SYGVKD. The CDR3 extends over 15 amino acids. V was clipped by 3 bases and J by 4 bases; unmatched bases: 7. This CDR3 reads CAISEEDRARTEAFF. The CDR3 region has the DNA TGTGCCATCAGTGAAGAGGACAGGGCCCGCACTGAAGCTTTCTTT.

The rearrangement uses TRBV5-1 and TRBJ2-3, with a weak D call TRBD2 (6 bases). Per the germline V gene, CDR1 is SGHRS and CDR2 is YFSETQ. The CDR3 runs to 16 residues. The V end was cut by 0 bases, the J end by 1 base, with 12 bases between. In DNA form, the CDR3 reads TGCGCCAGCAGCTTGGGTTCCACGGGGGGCACAGATACGCAGTATTTT. Its protein product is CASSLGSTGGTDTQYF.

V gene TRBV19 combines with J gene TRBJ1-5; TRBD1 aligns across 8 bases. Unmatched junction bases numbered 12, after V lost 9 bases and J lost 2 bases. CDR3 length: 16 residues. Germline V gives CDR1 LNHDA, CDR2 SQIVND (reference sequence). CDR3 in amino acids: CASTDRGGEGNQPQHF. CDR3 DNA sequence: TGTGCCAGCACAGACAGGGGCGGGGAGGGCAATCAGCCCCAGCATTTT.

As to this clone: Within the sample, other DNA sequences also encode this same CDR3. This chain connects TRBV2 to TRBJ2-7; no firm D call. The CDR3 extends over 10 amino acids. Germline V gene sequence: CDR1 SNHLY, CDR2 FYNNEI. V was shortened by 6 bases and J by 4 bases, with 4 bases between the two germline ends. CDR3: CASSNYEQYF. In DNA, the CDR3 is TGTGCCAGCAGCAATTACGAGCAGTACTTC.

The chain employs TRBV19 and TRBJ2-4, with 10 bases fitting TRBD1. This CDR3 is built from 17 residues. From germline, CDR1 is LNHDA and CDR2 SQIVND (reference sequence). Unmatched junction bases numbered 9, after V lost 5 bases and J lost 2 bases. This chain's CDR3 is CASSPYGQGESKNIQYF. CDR3 nucleotide sequence: TGTGCCAGTAGTCCCTACGGACAGGGGGAGTCCAAAAACATTCAGTACTTC.

This clone was counted a single time. The chain combines TRBV2 with TRBJ2-2; D might be TRBD2 (6 bases). Trimming took 0 bases from V and 1 from J, leaving 9 bases between them. There are 16 residues in the CDR3. From germline, CDR1 is SNHLY and CDR2 FYNNEI. CDR3 loop: CASSEAGTWNTGELFF. The CDR3 coding sequence is TGTGCCAGCAGTGAAGCAGGGACTTGGAACACCGGGGAGCTGTTTTTT.

This clone was detected only a few times. The chain joins TRBV7-8 to TRBJ1-2; a possible D gene is TRBD1 (6 bases). The CDR3 consists of 13 residues. Deletions cut 5 bases from V and 8 bases from J, with 15 bases between. Germline CDR1 reads SGHVS; CDR2 reads FQNEAQ. As DNA, the CDR3 is TGTGCCAGCAGCCCACAGGGAATGGGCGGCTACACCTTC. Its translation: CASSPQGMGGYTF.

The genes are TRBV2 and TRBJ1-5; TRBD1 agrees at 7 bases. The trim removed 6 bases at V and 7 bases at J, leaving 9 bases unmatched. In germline, CDR1 is SNHLY, CDR2 FYNNEI. This CDR3 has 14 residues. The chain's CDR3 is CASRGQGGRQPQHF. DNA of the CDR3: TGTGCCAGCAGAGGTCAGGGGGGACGGCAGCCCCAGCATTTT.

The chain recombines TRBV3-1 (or the pseudogene TRBV3-2) with TRBJ2-2; either TRBD1 or TRBD2 may supply D (6 bases each). CDR3 size: 15 residues. Germline V gene sequence: CDR1 LGHDT, CDR2 YNNKEL (reference sequence). Deletions cut 6 bases from V and 4 bases from J, with 15 bases between. The CDR3 spells CASRGDTGGTGELFF. CDR3 nucleotide sequence: TGTGCCAGCAGGGGGGACACCGGGGGCACCGGGGAGCTGTTTTTT.

In its sample, this clone was seen a few times. This chain joins TRBV6-2 or TRBV6-3 and TRBJ1-4, with 10 nucleotides matching TRBD1. V was pared by 6 bases and J by 6 bases, with 7 bases of the junction left unmatched. CDR3 length equals 15 residues. Germline V gene sequence: CDR1 MNHEY, CDR2 SVGEGT. This CDR3 is CASSPTGTGDEKLFF. CDR3 DNA sequence: TGTGCCAGCAGCCCGACCGGGACAGGGGATGAAAAACTGTTTTTT.

J is TRBJ1-1 and V is TRBV3-1 (or the pseudogene TRBV3-2); no firm D call. This CDR3 comprises 14 residues. The germline CDR1 and CDR2 sequences are LGHDT and YNNKEL (reference sequence). Deletions cut 0 bases from V and 6 bases from J, with 11 bases between. The CDR3 coding sequence is TGTGCCAGCAGCCAAGACGATACGGTGGCTGAAGCTTTCTTT. Translation: CASSQDDTVAEAFF.

This chain links TRBV28 with TRBJ1-5; 8 bases line up with TRBD1. CDR3 length equals 14 residues. Germline assignment: CDR1 MDHEN and CDR2 SYDVKM. V lost 7 bases, J lost 7 bases, and 9 bases stayed unmatched. CDR3: CASTKDRAVQPQHF. The CDR3 DNA reads TGTGCCAGCACAAAGGACAGGGCCGTACAGCCCCAGCATTTT.

The rearrangement links TRBV6-5 to TRBJ1-6; D may be TRBD1 (6 bases). V lost 7 bases and J 7 bases, leaving 17 bases between the germline ends. Germline V gene lookup returns CDR1 MNHEY and CDR2 SVGAGI. The CDR3 sequence is 15 residues long. Here the CDR3 reads CASTRTVGINSPLHF. Here the CDR3 DNA reads TGTGCCAGCACCCGGACAGTCGGCATCAATTCACCCCTCCACTTT.

The gene calls are TRBV6-2 or TRBV6-3 and TRBJ1-2; D perhaps matches TRBD1 (6 bases). V was clipped by 6 bases and J by 8 bases, with 16 bases between them. The CDR3 is 13 residues long. CDR1 MNHEY and CDR2 SVGEGT come from the germline V gene. The CDR3 bases are TGTGCCAGCAGCCCTCCCTACAGGGTAGGCTACACCTTC. It is translated as CASSPPYRVGYTF.

The gene calls are TRBV9 and TRBJ1-2, with D uncertain. V lost 3 bases and J 5 bases, leaving 14 bases between the germline ends. Germline V CDR1 and CDR2: SGDLS, YYNGEE. This CDR3 has 14 amino acids. Here the CDR3 DNA reads TGTGCCAGCAGCGCCGAATCCCCCTCTTATGGCTACACCTTC. It is translated as CASSAESPSYGYTF.

V usage is TRBV24-1 and J usage is TRBJ1-1, with TRBD1 matching 10 bases. There are 15 residues in the CDR3. Trimming cost V 2 bases and J 4 bases; bases outside gene matches: 3. Germline V lookup: CDR1 KGHDR, CDR2 SFDVKD. The CDR3 DNA follows: TGTGCCACCAGTGATTCCGGGACAGGGGTCACTGAAGCTTTCTTT. Amino acid sequence: CATSDSGTGVTEAFF.

This chain joins TRBV6-4 and TRBJ2-3; D remains unclear. Germline V CDR1 and CDR2: MRHNA, SNTAGT. The CDR3 has 14 amino acids. V lost 2 bases and J 2 bases, leaving 8 bases between the germline ends. This chain's CDR3 is CASSDGQATDTQYF. DNA of the CDR3: TGTGCCAGCAGTGACGGGCAGGCCACAGATACGCAGTATTTT.

This rearrangement joins TRBV6-1 to TRBJ1-5; a weak D match, TRBD1 (6 bases). V lost 3 bases and J 4 bases, leaving 13 bases between the germline ends. Germline loops: CDR1 MNHNS, CDR2 SASEGT. The CDR3 is 15 residues long. CDR3 loop: CASSDKTGINQPQHF. In nucleotides, the CDR3 is TGTGCCAGCAGTGACAAGACAGGAATAAATCAGCCCCAGCATTTT.

V is TRBV7-3 and J is TRBJ2-1; D is possibly TRBD2 (7 bases). Trimming cost V 3 bases and J 5 bases, with 17 bases left between them. Germline lookup yields CDR1 SGHTA and CDR2 FQGTGA. The CDR3 runs 16 residues. For the CDR3, the DNA is TGTGCCAGCAGCTTGGGAGGGGGTAACCGGGACAATGAGCAGTTCTTC. Its translation: CASSLGGGNRDNEQFF.

CDR3 nucleotide sequence: TGTGCCAGCGGGCGATCGGGCGGCAATCAGCCCCAGCATTTT. Residues: CASGRSGGNQPQHF. The rearrangement links TRBV7-2 to TRBJ1-5; D gene unclear. The germline V gene encodes CDR1 SGHTA and CDR2 FQGNSA. CDR3 size: 14 residues. V lost 8 bases, J lost 2 bases, and 13 bases lay in between.

J is TRBJ1-4 and V is TRBV25-1; TRBD1 matches at 8 bases. The CDR3 extends over 13 amino acids. Germline-derived CDR1 and CDR2 are MGHDK and SYGVNS. V dropped 8 bases and J dropped 5; count of bases not matched to a gene: 4. The CDR3 region is CASLDRVNEKLFF. CDR3 in DNA: TGTGCCAGCCTGGACAGGGTAAATGAAAAACTGTTTTTT.

This clone showed up just once. This chain connects TRBV28 to TRBJ1-5; D uncertain. Germline V gene lookup returns CDR1 MDHEN and CDR2 SYDVKM. V lost 3 bases and J lost 7, with 13 bases in between. The CDR3 is 14 amino acids. CDR3 DNA: TGTGCCAGCAGTTTTAGTAGGGCCTGGCAGCCCCAGCATTTT. Translation gives CASSFSRAWQPQHF.

This clone appeared a few times. CDR3 amino acids: CASSLAGGTGELFF. Written as DNA, the CDR3 is TGTGCCAGCAGCTTAGCCGGCGGCACCGGGGAGCTGTTTTTT. The rearrangement joins TRBV7-9 to TRBJ2-2; D unclear. The length of the CDR3 is 14 residues. Per the germline V gene, CDR1 is SEHNR and CDR2 is FQNEAQ (reference sequence). Trimming stripped 0 bases from V and 4 bases from J, with 6 bases between.

The chain has TRBV11-2 and TRBJ2-5; D not resolved. V lost 5 bases to trimming and J lost 4 bases, with 5 bases between them. Per germline, CDR1 SGHAT and CDR2 FQNNGV. The CDR3 has 11 residues. CDR3 DNA sequence: TGTGCCAGCAGCGTAGGAGAGACCCAGTACTTC. It specifies CASSVGETQYF. The full variable domain, in which reference TRBV11-2 and TRBJ2-5 provide the parts outside the CDR3, is EAGVAQSPRYKIIEKRQSVAFWCNPISGHATLYWYQQILGQGPKLLIQFQNNGVVDDSQLPKDRFSAERLKGVDSTLKIQPAKLEDSAVYLCASSVGETQYFGPGTRLLVL.

V is TRBV27 and J is TRBJ2-1, with TRBD1 as a possible D gene (6 bases). The CDR3 has 13 residues. The V end was cut by 1 base, the J end by 8 bases, with 9 bases between. Germline-derived CDR1 and CDR2 are MNHEY and SMNVEV (reference sequence). Written as DNA, the CDR3 is TGTGCCAGCAGTTTATTTGGGGGCGATGAGCAGTTCTTC. Its translation is CASSLFGGDEQFF.

CDR3 nucleotides: TGTGCCAGCAGTGAGCTTGGGGGTTACTATGGCTACACCTTC. Translation: CASSELGGYYGYTF. V gene TRBV6-1 combines with J gene TRBJ1-2, with TRBD1 as a possible D gene (5 bases). The CDR3 has 14 residues. V was cut by 3 bases and J by 3 bases, with 11 bases left in between. Germline V gives CDR1 MNHNS, CDR2 SASEGT.

This clone was counted between two and nine times. The genes are TRBV7-9 and TRBJ2-2, with unresolved D. This CDR3 is 12 amino acids long. V was shortened by 1 base and J by 6 bases, with 3 bases between the two germline ends. Germline V CDR1 and CDR2: SEHNR, FQNEAQ (reference sequence). Here the CDR3 reads CASSLDAGELFF. CDR3 coding DNA: TGTGCCAGCAGCTTAGACGCCGGGGAGCTGTTTTTT.

The CDR3 region is CASSLGQTTDTQYF. DNA of the CDR3: TGCGCCAGCAGCTTGGGTCAGACCACAGATACGCAGTATTTT. The rearrangement uses TRBV5-1 and TRBJ2-3; D not certain. The CDR3 consists of 14 residues. The V end was cut by 0 bases, the J end by 2 bases, with 7 bases between. The germline gives CDR1 SGHRS, CDR2 YFSETQ. The full variable domain, its missing parts supplied by reference TRBV5-1 and TRBJ2-3, is KAGVTQTPRYLIKTRGQQVTLSCSPISGHRSVSWYQQTPGQGLQFLFEYFSETQRNKGNFPGRFSGRQFSNSRSEMNVSTLELGDSALYLCASSLGQTTDTQYFGPGTRLTVL.

The chain uses TRBV6-1 and TRBJ2-7; D is uncertain. This CDR3 region has 14 residues. V was trimmed by 0 bases and J by 2 bases, leaving 8 bases between them. Germline lookup yields CDR1 MNHNS and CDR2 SASEGT. CDR3 region: CASSEAPLPYEQYF. The CDR3 DNA follows: TGTGCCAGCAGTGAAGCGCCCCTGCCCTACGAGCAGTACTTC.